This record concerns one T cell receptor (beta chain) sequence. This clone was seen only a few times. The antigen it recognizes is unknown. Base qualities are not at hand, and no much larger clone is one base apart. Libraries came from the immunoSEQ multiplex PCR assay. The multiplex PCR relied on a mix of 60 forward primers for TCR Vbeta segments and 13 reverse primers for TCR Jbeta segments. The CDR3 region of rearranged TCR beta genes was amplified from genomic DNA with a multiplex PCR assay. Amplified TCR beta libraries were sequenced as 87-base-pair reads on the Illumina HiSeq System. In the original analysis: In a later analysis, approximately 74 million unique TCR beta chains were counted across the 666 repertoires, and roughly 11 million of these chains were shared by at least two donors. Raw reads were error-corrected and collapsed into unique sequences with a nearest-neighbor algorithm that merged closely related sequences to remove PCR and sequencing errors. CDR3 sequences were aligned to IMGT reference sequences to assign V, D and J gene segments. For a sequence to be retained, a match of at least six nucleotides to both a V gene segment and a J gene segment was required. Rearrangements were called productive when the CDR3 lacked stop codons and stayed in frame with V and J; all others were non-productive. Following IMGT convention, CDR3 was defined as the stretch from the second conserved V-encoded cysteine up to the conserved J-encoded phenylalanine. The earlier analysis of 500 to 750 of the donors excluded any sequence lacking an unambiguous match to a single V gene segment. In an earlier analysis of some 590 of the donors, a V segment was called functional when productive rearrangements were above 56.7%, and segregating when the standard deviation between donors exceeded 5%. To diagnose cytomegalovirus status from the catalog of TCR beta chain sequences, a statistical classification framework was built. In a later analysis, TCR nucleotide sequences were compared against IMGT/GENE-DB human TR gene sequences so that V and J genes could be assigned. In a later analysis, CDR3 sequences and most-parsimonious VDJ recombination scenarios were assigned using the TCRdist pipeline. In a later analysis, each TCR beta chain was defined by its CDR3 amino acid sequence together with its V-gene family, and reads without a unique V-gene family were excluded. A later analysis removed nearly 600 highly shared, low-generation-probability nucleotide sequences to deal with suspected cross-contamination and a sequencing artifact. In a later analysis, a clonal expansion index for each public chain was calculated from normalized within-repertoire ranks of inferred template counts. A later analysis computed generation probabilities with a VDJ recombination model fitted to out-of-frame rearrangements, and checked the results against IGoR. A later analysis scored TCR-TCR, TCR-HLA and TCR-CMV co-occurrence with hypergeometric tests, applying a repertoire-size bias correction to TCR pairs. In a later analysis, false discovery rates were estimated by permuting HLA or CMV assignments 20 times. In a later analysis, co-occurring TCRs were grouped using DBSCAN, and TCRdist sequence similarity was added for clustering within HLA-allele-positive subsets. Co-occurrence clustering excluded repertoires with fewer than 30,000 or more than 120,000 public chains, plus five with anomalous nucleotide sharing. What TCRdb holds here is the immuneACCESS table cut down to in-frame rearrangements. Part of the clones is not present; checked against another copy, under half of the missing clones reflect an unresolved V gene, and the others are unexplained. The DNA gave D and trimming, while V, J and clone size come from that table. The sample table records over 150,000 clones; approximately 80% of these occur just once. The top ten constitute about 4.5% of the sample.

Via the germline V gene (reference sequence), CDR1 is LNHDA and CDR2 SQIVND. The CDR3 sequence holds 16 residues, the cysteine and phenylalanine included. This entry keeps only the CDR3 DNA: 48 bases, framed from base 1. Trimming takes 5 bases from V and 3 bases from J, and the germline ends sit 17 bases apart. The sample comes from a study of cytomegalovirus exposure and HLA in healthy donors (dated by TCRdb to between 2016 and 2019). As for the study more broadly: An earlier analysis of approximately 590 of the donors reported roughly 300 Gb of sequence data and around 120 million unique TCR beta sequences from about 179 million T cells. Four to six DR-DQ haplotypes were handled as single units for association and clustering because linkage in the cohort was strong. In a later analysis, previously published TCR beta repertoires from several hundred donors were re-analyzed and high-resolution HLA genotyping was added so that TCR occurrence patterns could be studied. Among roughly 400 genotyped donors of the cohort, an average of roughly 230,000 unique TCR beta nucleotide sequences was sequenced per donor, of which roughly 18% were non-productive. Rather than using new phenotypic data, the later analysis identified candidate immune exposures from TCR beta sequences and from how often those sequences occurred across donors. To predict cytomegalovirus infection status, the study combined high-throughput TCR immunosequencing, statistical association of individual TCRs with disease status, and machine learning. A later genetic analysis took genome-wide SNP genotypes for about three fifths of the 666 donors and used that subset as a discovery cohort. Donor age, sex, ethnicity and CMV serostatus were compiled together with the repertoire data. Every discovery cohort repertoire had been produced on one sequencing platform. Besides the first cohort of some 670 subjects, a separate validation cohort made up of 95 to 150 different subjects was used. About 280 gigabases of sequencing data and roughly 81 million unique TCR sequences made up an early release that covered some 640 HLA-typed donors. Both class I and class II loci were covered by HLA typing, at four-digit resolution. Typing coverage differed by locus: A, B, C, DRB1 and DQB1 were typed in about 620-630 donors, DQA1 in approximately 520, DPA1 in over 600, and DPB1 in around 490. The study was designed to test whether signatures of past pathogen exposure could be identified by cataloging public T cell receptors. An earlier analysis of approximately 640 of the donors applied high-throughput TCR beta sequencing to assess whether each TCR beta V gene segment acted as functional or pseudogenic. The genetic ancestry cluster associated with self-reported Caucasian donors included 80% to 90% of the 398 genotyped donors. The study used immunosequencing to profile the T cell repertoires of several hundred subjects and linked those repertoires to cytomegalovirus serostatus.

In total, around 600 healthy bone marrow donors made up the cohort. At the time of sampling, all cohort members were nominally healthy, though unrecorded immune exposures were likely present. The donor was CMV seronegative and was included in the group of a few hundred seronegative cohort members. Every donor gave a peripheral blood sample, and the peripheral blood mononuclear cells from that sample were used for TCR beta sequencing. Genomic DNA was extracted from the blood cell samples with the Qiagen DNeasy Blood Extraction Kit. Paper-wide results and their limitations: A few of the identified cytomegalovirus-associated TCR beta chains were confirmed in vitro to be specific for cytomegalovirus antigens. A later analysis associated 16,951 TCR beta sequences with specific HLA alleles at a false discovery rate of 0.05. In a later analysis, HLA-associated TCR beta chains were found to be more clonally expanded and to have lower generation probabilities than equally common non-associated chains. Cytomegalovirus status was reported to be diagnosed by the classifier with high specificity and sensitivity in both the original and validation cohorts. In a later analysis, several top co-occurrence clusters were reported to appear linked to parvovirus B19, influenza, CMV and Epstein-Barr virus. In a later analysis, TCR association rates were found to vary across HLA loci, with the most associated TCRs seen for DRB1 alleles and the fewest for HLA-C alleles. A later genetic analysis associated a missense DCLRE1C variant with V-gene and J-gene trimming of TCR beta chains, and an independent cohort replicated the association. The cohort was sequenced for TCR beta chains only, and without alpha or paired-chain data the features that could be detected were limited. HLA typing was unavailable for some donors at each locus, so association tests used only the typed subset. The study gave a list of 150 to 200 TCR beta chains associated with cytomegalovirus. An earlier analysis of approximately 500 of the donors showed that most TCR beta V segments appeared in productive rearrangements either about 87% or about 30% of the time, which broadly matched IMGT annotations. Linkage disequilibrium might explain the correlated functional status among segregating V segments, but an unknown experimental factor could not be ruled out. A group of highly shared sequence variants was considered likely to be a technical artifact of the sequencing pipeline. When HLA alleles, especially DR and DQ, strongly co-occurred, attributing TCR associations to individual alleles was difficult. A further reported finding was that TCR beta sequences accurately predicted the HLA-A and HLA-B alleles for most subjects in the first cohort. The only immune exposure information available for the cohort was CMV serostatus. Because counts were too low, roughly 16 rarely observed V segments, including chromosome 9 orphons, were left out of the earlier analysis of 500 to 750 of the donors. Most TCR sequences were seen in very few donors, while some public TCRs were found in many individuals. Because the 87-base-pair reads could not distinguish some IMGT-functional V segments, including TRBV6-2 and TRBV6-3, those segments were excluded. According to the authors, the approach could potentially be generalized to other disease states and immunological phenotypes. A later analysis found that most CMV-associated TCR beta chains appeared HLA-restricted, with HLA associations seemingly driven largely by CMV exposure. The presence/absence analyses assumed that sequencing depth was roughly uniform across donors, and that assumption may not be true. According to a later genetic analysis, donors in an Asian-associated ancestry cluster had fewer N-insertions in productive TCRs than the approximately 670-donor mean.

Material: PBMCs. The receptor's source is a middle-aged man in good health and CMV-seronegative. The sequence joins TRBV19 to TRBJ1-5; the D gene is not confidently resolved. Here the CDR3 is given as CASSHSDGRNNQPQHF. The sequenced DNA: TGTGCCAGTAGTCATAGCGACGGCAGGAACAATCAGCCCCAGCATTTT.